Below, 18 T cell receptor beta chains from the same sample are listed, as sequenced in a study of T cells in Graves' hyperthyroidism and ophthalmopathy. The CDR3 regions of TCR beta were amplified from RNA transcripts. When the TCR CDR3 underwent first-round RT-PCR, the HTBI primer set was used. TCRdb processed the multiplex PCR reads anew with MiXCR; each CDR3 protein has one entry. Among around 600,000 distinct CDR3 sequences listed, about 45% were seen once. Sequenced input: peripheral blood or thyroid tissue (not recorded which). All receptors come from an adult man with Graves' disease, either hyperthyroidism or ophthalmopathy (not recorded which).

The chain links TRBV11-2 to TRBJ2-7; 11 positions agree with TRBD2. The CDR3 spans 16 residues. Trimming removed 1 base from V and 8 bases from J; junction bases left unmatched: 10. In germline, CDR1 is SGHAT, CDR2 FQNNGV. Here the CDR3 reads CASSLVGTSGPDQQYF. CDR3 nucleotides: TGTGCCAGCAGCTTAGTGGGGACTAGCGGCCCCGATCAGCAGTACTTC.

The chain recombines TRBV7-2 with TRBJ1-1; D call uncertain. CDR1 is SGHTA and CDR2 is FQGNSA in the germline V gene. The CDR3 consists of 13 residues. V shed 2 bases and J shed 2 bases, with 6 bases lying between them. CDR3 sequence (DNA): TGTGCCAGCAGCTTAAAAATTAACACTGAAGCTTTCTTT. Amino acids: CASSLKINTEAFF. The full variable domain, rest sourced from reference TRBV7-2 and TRBJ1-1, is GAGVSQSPSNKVTEKGKDVELRCDPISGHTALYWYRQSLGQGLEFLIYFQGNSAPDKSGLPSDRFSAERTGGSVSTLTIQRTQQEDSAVYLCASSLKINTEAFFGQGTRLTVV.

The chain employs TRBV11-2 and TRBJ2-7; tentative D call: TRBD2 (5 bases). Per the germline V gene, CDR1 is SGHAT and CDR2 is FQNNGV. Trimming left V 2 bases short and J 6 bases short, with 17 bases between. This CDR3 has 15 amino acids. The CDR3 DNA reads as TGTGCCAGCAGCTTATGGGCCACAAATCGGGGCGAGCAGTACTTC. It encodes CASSLWATNRGEQYF.

This clonotype was counted many times. The CDR3 DNA sequence: TGTGCCAGCAGCCAGCAAGAAAAACTGTTTTTT. Amino acid sequence: CASSQQEKLFF. The chain is built from TRBV7-9 and TRBJ1-4, with no clear D. This CDR3 is built from 11 residues. Germline V gene data show CDR1 as SEHNR and CDR2 as FQNEAQ (reference sequence). Trimming took 5 bases from V and 8 from J, leaving 6 bases between them.

The chain employs TRBV7-9 and TRBJ2-7, with D perhaps TRBD2 (6 bases). Trimming shortened V by 5 bases and J by 2 bases, and 16 bases separated the two germline ends. CDR1 and CDR2 from the germline V gene are SEHNR and FQNEAQ (reference sequence). CDR3 length: 15 residues. The CDR3 reads CASSVEGGEAYEQYF. The CDR3 nucleotides are TGTGCCAGCAGCGTTGAAGGCGGGGAAGCCTACGAGCAGTACTTC.

The rearrangement uses TRBV29-1 and TRBJ1-5; possibly TRBD1 for D (5 bases). The CDR3 spans 13 residues. Germline values: CDR1 SQVTM, CDR2 ANQGSEA. With 6 bases removed from V and 4 bases from J, the gap between germline ends came to 13 bases. The CDR3 spells CSVRDGVNQPQHF. CDR3 in DNA: TGCAGCGTGCGGGACGGGGTTAATCAGCCCCAGCATTTT.

The chain recombines TRBV7-2 with TRBJ2-2; 11 bases are shared with TRBD2. Trimming took 5 bases from V and 5 from J; bases not matched to a gene: 4. CDR1 is SGHTA and CDR2 is FQGNSA in the germline V gene. The CDR3 extends over 15 amino acids. The DNA for the CDR3 is TGTGCCAGCAGCCCTACTAGCGGGAGTACCGGGGAGCTGTTTTTT. It translates to CASSPTSGSTGELFF.

At least ten counts were recorded for this clonotype. The rearrangement links TRBV7-2 to TRBJ1-4; D perhaps matches TRBD1 (5 bases). CDR3 length: 14 amino acids. With 4 bases removed from V and 8 bases from J, the gap between germline ends came to 14 bases. In germline, CDR1 is SGHTA, CDR2 FQGNSA. The CDR3 bases are TGTGCCAGCAGCTCCGGCCGTCCAGGGGAAAAACTGTTTTTT. Its protein product is CASSSGRPGEKLFF.

V is TRBV11-1 and J is TRBJ1-1, with D possibly matching TRBD1 (5 bases). CDR1 and CDR2 from the germline V gene are SGHAT and FQDESV (reference sequence). Trimming stripped 1 base from V and 4 bases from J, with 19 bases between. The length of the CDR3 is 17 residues. For the CDR3, the DNA is TGTGCCAGCAGCTTAGGATTACGGGTCAGGGTGAGCACTGAAGCTTTCTTT. Residues: CASSLGLRVRVSTEAFF.

V is TRBV9 and J is TRBJ1-2, with 9 bases lining up with TRBD1. There are 14 residues in the CDR3. CDR1 SGDLS and CDR2 YYNGEE come from the germline V gene. V shed 4 bases, J shed 8 bases, and the junction held 9 bases outside the gene matches. CDR3 protein: CASSQVGQGGGYTF. The CDR3, as DNA: TGTGCCAGCAGCCAAGTGGGACAGGGCGGAGGCTACACCTTC.

The chain uses TRBV25-1 and TRBJ2-5; 8 nucleotides line up with TRBD1. This CDR3 has 15 amino acids. Germline V lookup: CDR1 MGHDK, CDR2 SYGVNS. V was clipped by 1 base and J by 4 bases; unmatched bases: 5. Here the CDR3 reads CASSEWTGWSETQYF. CDR3 in DNA: TGTGCCAGCAGTGAATGGACAGGGTGGTCAGAGACCCAGTACTTC. Full variable domain (missing parts from reference TRBV25-1 and TRBJ2-5): EADIYQTPRYLVIGTGKKITLECSQTMGHDKMYWYQQDPGMELHLIHYSYGVNSTEKGDLSSESTVSRIRTEHFPLTLESARPSHTSQYLCASSEWTGWSETQYFGPGTRLLVL.

The chain couples TRBV6-6 to TRBJ2-5, with D tentatively TRBD1 or TRBD2 (5 bases each). V shed 0 bases and J shed 5 bases, with 13 bases lying between them. Germline CDR1 and CDR2: MNHNY and SVGAGI (reference sequence). This CDR3 contains 15 residues. CDR3 sequence reads: CASSYSWGIGETQYF. The CDR3 DNA sequence: TGTGCCAGCAGTTACTCATGGGGGATCGGTGAGACCCAGTACTTC.

The V gene is TRBV7-9, the J gene TRBJ2-7; the match to TRBD1 covers 10 bases. V was pared by 5 bases and J by 4 bases, with 5 bases of the junction left unmatched. The CDR3 has 14 amino acids. Germline V CDR1 and CDR2: SEHNR, FQNEAQ (reference sequence). The CDR3 reads CASSRDRGLYEQYF. The CDR3 DNA reads as TGTGCCAGCAGCCGCGACAGGGGGCTGTACGAGCAGTACTTC.

This clonotype was recorded once. The chain links TRBV10-3 to TRBJ1-3; D remains ambiguous. The CDR3 consists of 10 residues. In germline, CDR1 is ENHRY, CDR2 SYGVKD. Trimming stripped 8 bases from V and 8 bases from J, with 7 bases between. CDR3 sequence: CAIGRDTIYF. In nucleotides, the CDR3 is TGTGCCATCGGTAGGGACACCATATATTTT.

The CDR3 coding sequence is TGCAGCGTCGTAGGGGGGGACTTTTTGAACACCGGGGAGCTGTTTTTT. It is translated as CSVVGGDFLNTGELFF. The chain links TRBV29-1 to TRBJ2-2; possible D gene TRBD2, 7 bases. This CDR3 is built from 16 residues. Trimming took 6 bases from V and 1 from J, leaving 18 bases between them. Germline V gene sequence: CDR1 SQVTM, CDR2 ANQGSEA.

The chain employs TRBV7-8 and TRBJ2-7, with 9 positions matching TRBD1. This CDR3 region has 16 residues. V gave up 1 base and J gave up 4 bases; unmatched junction bases: 8. Germline V lookup: CDR1 SGHVS, CDR2 FQNEAQ. CDR3 in DNA: TGTGCCAGCAGCTTAGGCGGGACAGGGCTTCCGTACGAGCAGTACTTC. Translated, it gives CASSLGGTGLPYEQYF. Supplemented by reference TRBV7-8 and TRBJ2-7, the full variable domain reads GAGVSQSPRYKVAKRGQDVALRCDPISGHVSLFWYQQALGQGPEFLTYFQNEAQLDKSGLPSDRFFAERPEGSVSTLKIQRTQQEDSAVYLCASSLGGTGLPYEQYFGPGTRLTVT.

With regard to this clonotype: A single base separates this from a much larger clone, so it may be a read error. The V and J genes are TRBV12-3 or TRBV12-4 and TRBJ1-5; the match to TRBD1 covers 7 bases. The CDR3 has 15 residues. CDR3 bases: TGTACCAGCAGGGAATTGACAGGGCCGAATCAGCCCCAGCATTTT. It yields the protein CTSRELTGPNQPQHF.

The table lists this clonotype with a few counts. The chain joins TRBV2 to TRBJ2-7, with 9 positions matching TRBD1. This CDR3 region has 16 residues. With V trimmed by 5 bases and J by 2 bases, 10 bases remained unmatched. Germline CDR1 reads SNHLY; CDR2 reads FYNNEI. CDR3 coding DNA: TGTGCCAGCAGTTACGCCATGGACAGGGGAGCCTACGAGCAGTACTTC. Amino acids: CASSYAMDRGAYEQYF.